Sequencing of this T cell receptor (beta chain) was carried out in a study of control samples from healthy donors and cancer patients. Assay: immunoSEQ multiplex PCR; the TCRdb copy retains only in-frame clones and omits some. The repertoire holds tens of thousands of clones, with under 90% as singletons. A note on this clone: Relative to the germline gene, one junction end is altered; a read error may explain this.

This CDR3 is built from 14 residues. CDR1 and CDR2 (germline): GTSNPN, SVGIG (reference sequence). The chain couples TRBV30 to TRBJ2-5, with 7 bases lining up with TRBD2. The sample consisted of blood. This receptor was taken from a man in his 70s in good health. CDR3 DNA: TGTGCCTGGAGTGTAACTGCGGGGGAAGATACCCAGTACTTC. Protein: CAWSVTAGEDTQYF.